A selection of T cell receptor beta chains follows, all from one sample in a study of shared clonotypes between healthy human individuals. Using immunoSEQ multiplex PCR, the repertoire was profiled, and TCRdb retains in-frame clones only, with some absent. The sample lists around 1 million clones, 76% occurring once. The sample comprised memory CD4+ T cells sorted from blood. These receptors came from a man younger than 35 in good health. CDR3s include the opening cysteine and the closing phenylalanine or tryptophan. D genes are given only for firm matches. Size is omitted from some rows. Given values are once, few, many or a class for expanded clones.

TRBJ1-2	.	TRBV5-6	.	TGTGCCAGCAGAGATACGACCAACTATGGCTACACCTTC	CASRDTTNYGYTF
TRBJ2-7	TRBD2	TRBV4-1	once	TGCGCCAGCAGCCAAGATATAGGTACTAGCGACTCCTACGAGCAGTACTTC	CASSQDIGTSDSYEQYF
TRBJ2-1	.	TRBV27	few	TGTGCCAGCAGTTTAGATCAGGGTAGCAATGAGCAGTTCTTC	CASSLDQGSNEQFF
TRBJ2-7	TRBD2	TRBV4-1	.	TGCGCCAGCAGCCAAGATCGAGGGACTAGCGGGAGGGCCTACGAGCAGTACTTC	CASSQDRGTSGRAYEQYF
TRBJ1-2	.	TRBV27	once	TGTGCCAGCAGTTTATCTTTAGGGGGCTATGGCTACACCTTC	CASSLSLGGYGYTF
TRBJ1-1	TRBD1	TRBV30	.	TGTGCCTGGAGTACGGGACAGGGGGGCACTGAAGCTTTCTTT	CAWSTGQGGTEAFF
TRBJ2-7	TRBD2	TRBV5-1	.	TGCGCCAGCAGCTCGGGACTAGCGGGAGGGGAGCAGTACTTC	CASSSGLAGGEQYF
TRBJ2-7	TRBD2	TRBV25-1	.	TGTGCCAGCAGTGAATATAGCGGGGGTTACGAGCAGTACTTC	CASSEYSGGYEQYF
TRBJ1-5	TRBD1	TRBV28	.	TGTGCCAGCAGTTTAAGGGGACAGGGGAGGAATCAGCCCCAGCATTTT	CASSLRGQGRNQPQHF
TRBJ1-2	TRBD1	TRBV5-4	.	TGTGCCAGCAGCGGTGAGACAGGGTCGGAATTTAGTTTC	CASSGETGSEFSF
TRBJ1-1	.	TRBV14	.	TGTGCCAGCAGTGATTGGGGGGTTGGCACTGAAGCTTTCTTT	CASSDWGVGTEAFF
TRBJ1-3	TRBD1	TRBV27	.	TGTGCCAGCAGTTCGGGACAGACTTCTGGAAACACCATATATTTT	CASSSGQTSGNTIYF
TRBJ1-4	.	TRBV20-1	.	TGCAGTGCTGCTTATGAAAAACTGTTTTTT	CSAAYEKLFF